The rows below give T cell receptor beta chains drawn from one sample of a study of T cells in Graves' hyperthyroidism and ophthalmopathy. TCRdb reprocessed the multiplex PCR reads via MiXCR and lists one record per CDR3 protein. The sample lists around 690,000 distinct CDR3 sequences, approximately 15% occurring once. Sequencing used blood. These receptors were collected from a man aged 50 to 60 with Graves' hyperthyroidism. Both conserved end residues are part of each CDR3. A D gene is named only where the DNA matches it firmly. Size is omitted from some rows. Given values are once, few, many or a class for expanded clones.

v_gene	j_gene	abundance	d_gene	CDR3aa	CDR3nt
TRBV25-1	TRBJ2-7	many	-	CASSEWKRKSYEQYF	TGTGCCAGCAGTGAATGGAAGCGGAAATCCTACGAGCAGTACTTC
TRBV12-3/TRBV12-4	TRBJ1-2	many	-	CASSLGIYGYTF	TGTGCCAGCAGTTTAGGGATCTATGGCTACACCTTC
TRBV18	TRBJ1-1	few	-	CASSPLDRYTEAFF	TGTGCCAGCTCACCATTGGACAGATACACTGAAGCTTTCTTT
TRBV27	TRBJ1-1	many	-	CASSLYQGGTEAFF	TGTGCCAGCAGTTTATATCAGGGAGGCACTGAAGCTTTCTTT
TRBV2	TRBJ1-5	many	-	CASRRTTRSNQPQHF	TGTGCCAGCAGGAGGACGACCCGGAGCAATCAGCCCCAGCATTTT
TRBV5-1	TRBJ2-3	many	-	CASSTGPGTDTQYF	TGCGCCAGCAGCACCGGGCCGGGCACAGATACGCAGTATTTT
TRBV6-1	TRBJ1-1	many	-	CASLPGVHTEAFF	TGTGCCAGCCTCCCAGGGGTGCACACTGAAGCTTTCTTT
TRBV19	TRBJ1-6	-	-	CASSLYTPPLHF	TGTGCCAGTAGTCTTTATACTCCACCCCTCCACTTT
TRBV27	TRBJ1-6	many	-	CASSLDSGSPLHF	TGTGCCAGCAGTTTAGATTCGGGTTCACCCCTCCACTTT
TRBV28	TRBJ1-1	many	-	CASSLEDTVNTEAFF	TGTGCCAGCAGTTTGGAGGACACCGTGAACACTGAAGCTTTCTTT
TRBV5-5	TRBJ2-3	-	-	CASSPWRGAGTDTQYF	TGTGCCAGCAGCCCCTGGAGGGGCGCCGGCACAGATACGCAGTATTTT
TRBV19	TRBJ2-7	few	-	CASSPGEGDSYEQYF	TGTGCCAGTAGTCCGGGCGAGGGAGACTCCTACGAGCAGTACTTC
TRBV5-1	TRBJ2-1	few	TRBD2	CASSFPTSMPYNEQFF	TGCGCCAGCAGCTTCCCGACTAGCATGCCCTACAATGAGCAGTTCTTC
TRBV20-1	TRBJ2-7	-	TRBD2	CSAPRSGGSDYEQYF	TGCAGTGCTCCTCGTAGCGGGGGCTCAGACTACGAGCAGTACTTC
TRBV30	TRBJ2-7	many	-	CAWSPLHSYEQYF	TGTGCCTGGAGTCCCCTCCACTCCTACGAGCAGTACTTC
TRBV28	TRBJ1-5	few	TRBD1	CASAGTAYSNQPQHF	TGTGCCAGCGCCGGGACAGCCTATAGCAATCAGCCCCAGCATTTT
TRBV5-1	TRBJ1-6	-	TRBD1	CASSIDRGSYNSPLHF	TGCGCCAGCAGCATCGACAGGGGATCCTATAATTCACCCCTCCACTTT
TRBV4-1	TRBJ1-2	-	-	CASSQGQLYTF	TGCGCCAGCAGCCAAGGTCAGCTTTACACCTTC
TRBV2	TRBJ1-1	many	-	CASSEWANTEAFF	TGTGCCAGCAGTGAATGGGCTAACACTGAAGCTTTCTTT
TRBV27	TRBJ1-2	many	TRBD1	CASSTGGPRDGYTF	TGTGCCAGCAGCACAGGGGGCCCACGGGATGGCTACACCTTC
TRBV7-9	TRBJ2-3	-	TRBD2	CASSISGSPTDTQYF	TGTGCCAGCAGCATTAGCGGGAGCCCCACAGATACGCAGTATTTT
TRBV24-1	TRBJ1-4	many	-	CATSDSATNEKLFF	TGTGCCACCAGTGACTCGGCAACTAATGAAAAACTGTTTTTT
TRBV3-1	TRBJ2-7	many	-	CASSLQGRRNEQYF	TGTGCCAGCAGTTTACAGGGAAGGAGGAACGAGCAGTACTTC
TRBV2	TRBJ2-7	few	TRBD2	CASNRILAGAGEQYF	TGTGCCAGCAACCGCATACTAGCGGGAGCTGGGGAGCAGTACTTC
TRBV7-6	TRBJ1-1	-	-	CASSLDRAPMNTEAFF	TGTGCCAGCAGCTTAGACAGGGCCCCCATGAACACTGAAGCTTTCTTT
TRBV6-5	TRBJ1-3	-	-	CASSYSRWSKSGSGNTIYF	TGTGCCAGCAGTTACTCGAGATGGAGCAAATCGGGTTCTGGAAACACCATATATTTT
TRBV27	TRBJ2-2	-	TRBD1	CASSSTGTASNTGELFF	TGTGCCAGCAGTTCGACCGGGACAGCTTCGAACACCGGGGAGCTGTTTTTT
TRBV18	TRBJ1-6	few	-	CASSLSYSSPLHF	TGTGCCAGCTCACTGTCGTATTCTTCACCCCTCCACTTT
TRBV27	TRBJ2-7	many	TRBD1	CATRTGKGEQYF	TGTGCCACCCGGACAGGGAAGGGAGAGCAGTACTTC
TRBV27	TRBJ2-2	-	TRBD1	CASSSGTGALDTGELFF	TGTGCCAGCAGCTCCGGGACAGGGGCTTTAGACACCGGGGAGCTGTTTTTT
TRBV19	TRBJ2-5	-	-	CASSIVGRQATPSHQETQYF	TGTGCCAGTAGTATTGTAGGGCGGCAGGCAACCCCGTCCCACCAAGAGACCCAGTACTTC
TRBV6-1	TRBJ1-4	many	TRBD1	CASSQQGAYEKLFF	TGTGCCAGCAGTCAACAGGGGGCTTATGAAAAACTGTTTTTT
TRBV7-2	TRBJ1-5	-	-	CASNLVPGSGNQPQHF	TGTGCCAGCAACTTAGTTCCGGGATCCGGCAATCAGCCCCAGCATTTT
TRBV5-4	TRBJ2-2	-	TRBD2	CASSLLWGGDTGELFF	TGTGCCAGCAGCCTGCTATGGGGGGGAGATACCGGGGAGCTGTTTTTT
TRBV12-3/TRBV12-4	TRBJ2-7	many	TRBD1	CASRYRQGPYEQYF	TGTGCCAGCAGATACCGACAGGGACCCTACGAGCAGTACTTC
TRBV7-9	TRBJ1-2	-	-	CASSLPTSGPTHYGYTF	TGTGCCAGCAGCTTACCGACTTCGGGGCCCACCCACTATGGCTACACCTTC
TRBV6-1	TRBJ1-2	many	-	CASTEGDGLYGYTF	TGTGCCAGCACCGAGGGAGACGGCCTCTATGGCTACACCTTC
TRBV6-2/TRBV6-3	TRBJ2-1	many	-	CASSYWLAIHNEQFF	TGTGCCAGCAGTTACTGGCTAGCGATCCACAATGAGCAGTTCTTC
TRBV18	TRBJ2-5	many	-	CASSPTAGTGETQYF	TGTGCCAGCTCACCGACGGCGGGAACTGGGGAGACCCAGTACTTC
TRBV29-1	TRBJ2-1	few	-	CSGGVQGQFF	TGCAGCGGAGGGGTACAAGGGCAGTTCTTC
TRBV10-3	TRBJ2-5	many	-	CAISEQGSGTQYF	TGTGCCATCAGTGAGCAGGGATCGGGGACCCAGTACTTC
TRBV7-9	TRBJ1-6	many	-	CASSLVPRNSPLHF	TGTGCCAGCAGCTTAGTCCCACGGAATTCACCCCTCCACTTT
TRBV5-6	TRBJ1-1	many	-	CASSLGSGWEAFF	TGTGCCAGCAGCTTGGGGTCAGGGTGGGAAGCTTTCTTT
TRBV19	TRBJ2-1	many	TRBD2	CASSLSAGGYFSYNEQFF	TGTGCCAGTAGTCTATCAGCGGGAGGGTACTTTTCCTACAATGAGCAGTTCTTC
TRBV7-9	TRBJ1-1	many	-	CASRPPLGRDTEAFF	TGTGCCAGCAGACCCCCTTTAGGGCGGGACACTGAAGCTTTCTTT
TRBV12-3/TRBV12-4	TRBJ2-7	many	-	CASSLLEGEQYF	TGTGCCAGCAGTTTATTGGAGGGCGAGCAGTACTTC
TRBV7-9	TRBJ2-1	-	-	CASSLRLWDGSNEQFF	TGTGCCAGCAGCTTAAGATTATGGGATGGGAGCAATGAGCAGTTCTTC
TRBV18	TRBJ1-1	-	-	CASSPQGEGTEAFF	TGTGCCAGCTCACCACAAGGGGAAGGCACTGAAGCTTTCTTT
TRBV11-2	TRBJ2-5	many	TRBD2	CASSSPTSGKETQYF	TGTGCCAGCAGCTCCCCGACTAGCGGGAAAGAGACCCAGTACTTC
TRBV12-3/TRBV12-4	TRBJ2-5	many	-	CASSPGARIETQYF	TGTGCCAGCAGCCCCGGGGCCCGAATAGAGACCCAGTACTTC